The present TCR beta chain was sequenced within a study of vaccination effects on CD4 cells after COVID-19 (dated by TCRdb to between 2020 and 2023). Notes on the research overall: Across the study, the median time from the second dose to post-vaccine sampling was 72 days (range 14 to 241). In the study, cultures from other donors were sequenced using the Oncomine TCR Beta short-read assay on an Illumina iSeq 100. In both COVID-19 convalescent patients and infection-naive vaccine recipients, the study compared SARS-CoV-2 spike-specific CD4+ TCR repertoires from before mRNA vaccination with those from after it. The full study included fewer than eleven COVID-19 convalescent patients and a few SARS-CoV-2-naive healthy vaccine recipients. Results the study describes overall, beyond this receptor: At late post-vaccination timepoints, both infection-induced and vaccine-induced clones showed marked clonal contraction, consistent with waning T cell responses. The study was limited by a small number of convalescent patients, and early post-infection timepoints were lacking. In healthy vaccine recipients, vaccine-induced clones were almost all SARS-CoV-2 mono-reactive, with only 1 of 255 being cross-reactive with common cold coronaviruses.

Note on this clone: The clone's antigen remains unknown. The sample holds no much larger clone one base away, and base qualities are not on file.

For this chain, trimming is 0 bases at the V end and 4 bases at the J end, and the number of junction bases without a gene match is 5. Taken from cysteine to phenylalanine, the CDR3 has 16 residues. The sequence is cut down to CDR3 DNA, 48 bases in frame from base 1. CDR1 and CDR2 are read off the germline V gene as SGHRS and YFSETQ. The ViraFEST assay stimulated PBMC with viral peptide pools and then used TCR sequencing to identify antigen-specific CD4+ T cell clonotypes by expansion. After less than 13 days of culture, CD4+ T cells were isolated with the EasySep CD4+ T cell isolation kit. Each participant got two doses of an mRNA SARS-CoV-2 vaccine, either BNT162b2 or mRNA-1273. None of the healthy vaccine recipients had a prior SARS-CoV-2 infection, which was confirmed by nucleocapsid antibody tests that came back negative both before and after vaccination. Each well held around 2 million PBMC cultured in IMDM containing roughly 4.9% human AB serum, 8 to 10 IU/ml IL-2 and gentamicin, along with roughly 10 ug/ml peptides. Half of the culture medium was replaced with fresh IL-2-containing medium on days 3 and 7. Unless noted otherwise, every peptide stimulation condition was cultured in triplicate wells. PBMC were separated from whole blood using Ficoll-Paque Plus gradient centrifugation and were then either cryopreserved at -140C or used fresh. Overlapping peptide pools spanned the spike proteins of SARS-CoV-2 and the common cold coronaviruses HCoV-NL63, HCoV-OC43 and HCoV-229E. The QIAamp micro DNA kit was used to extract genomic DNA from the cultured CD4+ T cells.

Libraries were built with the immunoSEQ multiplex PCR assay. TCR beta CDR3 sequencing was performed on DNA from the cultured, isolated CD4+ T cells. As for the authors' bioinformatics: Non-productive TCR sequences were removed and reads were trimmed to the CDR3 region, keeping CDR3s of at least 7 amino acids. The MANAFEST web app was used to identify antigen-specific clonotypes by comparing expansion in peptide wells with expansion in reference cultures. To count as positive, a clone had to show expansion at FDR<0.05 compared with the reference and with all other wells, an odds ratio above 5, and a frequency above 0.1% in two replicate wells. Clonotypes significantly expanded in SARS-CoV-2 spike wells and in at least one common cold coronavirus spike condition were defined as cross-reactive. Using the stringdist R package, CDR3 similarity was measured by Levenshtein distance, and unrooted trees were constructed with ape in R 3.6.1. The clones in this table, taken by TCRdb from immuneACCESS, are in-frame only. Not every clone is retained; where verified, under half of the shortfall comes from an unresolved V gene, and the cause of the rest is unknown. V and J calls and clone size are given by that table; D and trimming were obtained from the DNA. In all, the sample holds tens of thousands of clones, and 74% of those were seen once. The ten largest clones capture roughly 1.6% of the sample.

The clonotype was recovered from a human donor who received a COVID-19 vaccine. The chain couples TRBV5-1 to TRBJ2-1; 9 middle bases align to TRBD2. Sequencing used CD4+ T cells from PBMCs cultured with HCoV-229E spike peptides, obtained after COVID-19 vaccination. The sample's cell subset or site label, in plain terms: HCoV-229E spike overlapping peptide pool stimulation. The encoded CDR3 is CASSLAAGGLYNEQFF. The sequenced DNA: TGCGCCAGCAGCTTGGCGGCGGGGGGGCTGTACAATGAGCAGTTCTTC.